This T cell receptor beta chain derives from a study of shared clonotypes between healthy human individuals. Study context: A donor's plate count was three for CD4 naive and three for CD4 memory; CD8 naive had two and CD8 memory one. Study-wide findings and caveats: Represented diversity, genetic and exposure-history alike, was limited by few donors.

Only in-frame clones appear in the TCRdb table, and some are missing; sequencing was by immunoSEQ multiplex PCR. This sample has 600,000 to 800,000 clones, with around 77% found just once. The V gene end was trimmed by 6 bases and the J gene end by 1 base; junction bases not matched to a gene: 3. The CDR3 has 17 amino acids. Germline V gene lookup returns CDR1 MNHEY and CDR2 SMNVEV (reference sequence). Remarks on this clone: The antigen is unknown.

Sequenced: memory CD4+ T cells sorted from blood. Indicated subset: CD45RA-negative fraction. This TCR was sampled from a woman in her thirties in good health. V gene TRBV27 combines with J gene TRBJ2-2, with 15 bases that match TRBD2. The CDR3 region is CASRKGLAGGNTGELFF. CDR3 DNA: TGTGCCAGCAGAAAGGGACTAGCGGGAGGGAACACCGGGGAGCTGTTTTTT.